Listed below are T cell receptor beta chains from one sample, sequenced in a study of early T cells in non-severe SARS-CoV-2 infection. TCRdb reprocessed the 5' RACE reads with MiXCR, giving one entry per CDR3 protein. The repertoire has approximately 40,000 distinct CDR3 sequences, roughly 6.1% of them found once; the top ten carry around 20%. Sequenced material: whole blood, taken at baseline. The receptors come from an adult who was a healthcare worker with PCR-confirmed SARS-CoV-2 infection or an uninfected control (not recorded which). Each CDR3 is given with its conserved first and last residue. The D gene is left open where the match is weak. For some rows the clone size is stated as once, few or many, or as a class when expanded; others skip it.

TGTGCCAGCAGCTTGTCACTAGCGGGAGATTCGAACATTCAGTACTTC,CASSLSLAGDSNIQYF,TRBD2,large,TRBJ2-4,TRBV5-4,16
TGTGCCAGTAGAATCAAAACGGGACTAGCGGATTCGGTTGACACCGGGGAGCTGTTTTTT,CASRIKTGLADSVDTGELFF,TRBD2,many,TRBJ2-2,TRBV19,20
TGTGCCAGCAGCCAAGAAGAGACAGGGGGTTATGAAAAACTGTTTTTT,CASSQEETGGYEKLFF,TRBD1,many,TRBJ1-4,TRBV4-2,16
TGTGCCAGCAGCTTGGCTGGGAGCCATAGTTCACCCCTCCACTTT,CASSLAGSHSSPLHF,-,many,TRBJ1-6,TRBV5-4,15
TGTGCCAGTAGTATAGATCTGGGACAGAATCAGCCCCAGCATTTT,CASSIDLGQNQPQHF,TRBD1,few,TRBJ1-5,TRBV19,15
TGTGCCAGCAGCTCCTCGAGGACTAGCGGGAGGTCAGATACGCAGTATTTT,CASSSSRTSGRSDTQYF,TRBD2,many,TRBJ2-3,TRBV7-9,17
TGCGCCAGCAGCCAAGTGGTAGGGGGGAGCACTGAAGCTTTCTTT,CASSQVVGGSTEAFF,-,many,TRBJ1-1,TRBV4-3,15
TGTGCCAGCTCCCGAATCGTCGGGGGGCCGAACACCGGGGAGCTGTTTTTT,CASSRIVGGPNTGELFF,-,few,TRBJ2-2,TRBV19,17
TGTGCCAGCAGTCCGGGAGGGAAAACCTACGAGCAGTACTTC,CASSPGGKTYEQYF,TRBD2,-,TRBJ2-7,TRBV28,14
TGTGCCAGCAATCCGACTAGCCCCCCAGATACGCAGTATTTT,CASNPTSPPDTQYF,TRBD2,many,TRBJ2-3,TRBV6-2/TRBV6-3,14
TGTGCCAGCAGTAGGCCGGGACTGCAAGAGACCCAGTACTTC,CASSRPGLQETQYF,-,many,TRBJ2-5,TRBV12-3/TRBV12-4,14
TGCAGCGCGTTGACAGAGCCCTACGAGCAGTACTTC,CSALTEPYEQYF,-,many,TRBJ2-7,TRBV29-1,12
TGTGCCAGCAGCACCCCTGTCGCAGGGGGATCCTACAATGAGCAGTTCTTC,CASSTPVAGGSYNEQFF,TRBD1,many,TRBJ2-1,TRBV7-8,17
TGTGCCAGCAGCCCCCGGACCAGGGGCACCGGGGAGCTGTTTTTT,CASSPRTRGTGELFF,-,-,TRBJ2-2,TRBV7-3,15
TGTGCCAGCAGCGTGGGACCTAATGAAAAACTGTTTTTT,CASSVGPNEKLFF,-,many,TRBJ1-4,TRBV9,13
TGTGCCAGCAGCTTGAAGCGGGAGGGCCTTTACGAGCAGTACTTC,CASSLKREGLYEQYF,TRBD2,many,TRBJ2-7,TRBV7-2,15
TGTGCCAGCAGCTTCTGGGGGTCCTACGAGCAGTACTTC,CASSFWGSYEQYF,-,many,TRBJ2-7,TRBV7-9,13
TGTGCTAGCTCGGCTGACCTCGACACCCGCTACGAGCAGTACTTC,CASSADLDTRYEQYF,-,few,TRBJ2-7,TRBV12-5,15
TGTGCCAGCAGCTTAGTTCGTGCAGGGAACTATGGCTACACCTTC,CASSLVRAGNYGYTF,-,many,TRBJ1-2,TRBV7-2,15
TGTGCCAGCAGTTTTGCCCCCTCCTCAGGCGCCGGGGAGCTGTTTTTT,CASSFAPSSGAGELFF,-,few,TRBJ2-2,TRBV28,16
TGTGCCAGCAGCCAAGATAGCATCACCGGGGAGCTGTTTTTT,CASSQDSITGELFF,-,few,TRBJ2-2,TRBV3-1,14
TGTGCCAGCAGCCAAGATCTAGGCCGTGGCAGGGTCCAACAGCCCCAGCATTTT,CASSQDLGRGRVQQPQHF,-,many,TRBJ1-5,TRBV4-2,18
TGTGCCAGCAGTGTAGGTCCGATCGCAGATACGCAGTATTTT,CASSVGPIADTQYF,-,-,TRBJ2-3,TRBV27,14
TGCGCCAGCAGCCAAGAGCCGGCAAACACCGGGGAGCTGTTTTTT,CASSQEPANTGELFF,-,-,TRBJ2-2,TRBV4-3,15
TGCAGCGTTCCCGAAGGTGGGGGCTACACCTTC,CSVPEGGGYTF,-,-,TRBJ1-2,TRBV29-1,11
TGTGCCAGCTCCCCACAGTCCAATCAGCCCCAGCATTTT,CASSPQSNQPQHF,-,many,TRBJ1-5,TRBV18,13
TGTGCCAGCAGTGAAGTACAGGGCCGATCTGGGGCCAACGTCCTGACTTTC,CASSEVQGRSGANVLTF,-,many,TRBJ2-6,TRBV6-1,17
TGTGCCAGTAGTCCCCTATCTAGCTACAATGAGCAGTTCTTC,CASSPLSSYNEQFF,-,many,TRBJ2-1,TRBV19,14
TGCAGTGCTCCCGGGACAGGATACACCGGGGAGCTGTTTTTT,CSAPGTGYTGELFF,TRBD1,few,TRBJ2-2,TRBV20-1,14
TGTGCCAGCAGCAACTACCGGGACTTGAACACCGGGGAGCTGTTTTTT,CASSNYRDLNTGELFF,-,-,TRBJ2-2,TRBV5-5,16
TGTGCTAGCAGCACCGTCCTGAATGAAAAACTGTTTTTT,CASSTVLNEKLFF,-,-,TRBJ1-4,TRBV7-7,13
TGTGCCAGCAGCCTAGCACTAACAGGGGGCCAAGCTGGGACCCTCCACTTT,CASSLALTGGQAGTLHF,TRBD1,-,TRBJ1-6,TRBV7-8,17
TGTGCCAGCAGTTACTCGATGAAGGATACGCAGTATTTT,CASSYSMKDTQYF,-,many,TRBJ2-3,TRBV6-5,13
TGCGCCAGCAGCCAAGATGCGCGGAGCACAGATACGCAGTATTTT,CASSQDARSTDTQYF,-,few,TRBJ2-3,TRBV4-3,15
TGTGCCAGCCGACCAGGGGCGCAAGACGAGCAGTACTTC,CASRPGAQDEQYF,-,few,TRBJ2-7,TRBV18,13
TGTGCCAGCAGCACCCCGAGGGGACTAGATAAATTAGAGCAGTTCTTC,CASSTPRGLDKLEQFF,-,-,TRBJ2-1,TRBV21-1,16
TGTGCCAGTTTCGCCGGAGGCACCCATTACGAGCAGTACTTC,CASFAGGTHYEQYF,-,many,TRBJ2-7,TRBV7-3,14
TGTGCCAGCAGCGTAGACTACCAGCCCGGCGAGACCCAGTACTTC,CASSVDYQPGETQYF,-,many,TRBJ2-5,TRBV9,15
TGTGCTAGCAGCCTGACTAGCGGGAGCTCTGAGCAGTTCTTC,CASSLTSGSSEQFF,TRBD2,many,TRBJ2-1,TRBV7-7,14
TGTGCCAGCAGCTTACGGCTGGGAGCTTTCTTT,CASSLRLGAFF,-,many,TRBJ1-1,TRBV11-2,11
TGTGCCAGCAGTGAAAGGACAGGAGACAATGAGCAGTTCTTC,CASSERTGDNEQFF,TRBD1,-,TRBJ2-1,TRBV6-1,14
TGTGCCACTTACGACAGGATGAAGGAGACCCAGTACTTC,CATYDRMKETQYF,-,-,TRBJ2-5,TRBV24-1,13
TGTGCCAGCAGTTACAGTCGGGACCTCCCCCAGCATTTT,CASSYSRDLPQHF,-,many,TRBJ1-5,TRBV6-5,13
TGTGCCAGCAGCATAGGTGGCGGGCCCTATGGCTACACCTTC,CASSIGGGPYGYTF,-,-,TRBJ1-2,TRBV11-2,14
TGCAGTGCGTCATGGGACAGGGACACTGAAGCTTTCTTT,CSASWDRDTEAFF,TRBD1,many,TRBJ1-1,TRBV20-1,13
TGCAGTGCAAGACGGGACACGAATCAGCCCCAGCATTTT,CSARRDTNQPQHF,-,few,TRBJ1-5,TRBV20-1,13
TGCGCCAGCCGCCCAGGACTCGGAAACTACGAGCAGTACTTC,CASRPGLGNYEQYF,-,-,TRBJ2-7,TRBV5-1,14
TGTGCCTGCGACAGGTTGGGTGTCGATGGCTACACCTTC,CACDRLGVDGYTF,-,many,TRBJ1-2,TRBV30,13
TGTGCCAGCAGCTTAGGGAGCGGGAAGATAGACAATGAGCAGTTCTTC,CASSLGSGKIDNEQFF,TRBD2,-,TRBJ2-1,TRBV7-9,16
TGTGCCAGCTCCGTCGCAATCCGGGGGGCGACCCAGTACTTC,CASSVAIRGATQYF,-,-,TRBJ2-5,TRBV12-3/TRBV12-4,14
TGTGCCAGCAGTTTTAGCGGGAGGATCGATGAGCAGTTCTTC,CASSFSGRIDEQFF,TRBD2,few,TRBJ2-1,TRBV12-3/TRBV12-4,14
TGTGCCAGCAGCTTCGCCCGTACTGAGACCCAGTACTTC,CASSFARTETQYF,-,many,TRBJ2-5,TRBV5-6,13
TGTGCCAGCAGCTTCGGACTAGCGGTCCCTATTCCAAACACCGGGGAGCTGTTTTTT,CASSFGLAVPIPNTGELFF,TRBD2,many,TRBJ2-2,TRBV5-5,19